The TCR beta chain under discussion was sequenced for a study of T cell clonotyping in hematopoietic cell transplantation. Study conclusions and caveats: No sorting was done, leaving CD4 and CD8 contributions mixed. After transplant, recipient diversity fell while pathologically expanded clonotypes grew through day 180. Few recipient clonotypes overlapped donors; over 95% were de novo at given depth.

With respect to this clone: Its specificity is unknown.

The protocol was immunoSEQ multiplex PCR, while the TCRdb copy is restricted to in-frame clones and leaves out a portion. Here the sample spans nearly 70,000 clones, about 93% being singletons. CDR3 length: 17 amino acids. From germline, CDR1 is LNHDA and CDR2 SQIVND (reference sequence). V was pared by 7 bases and J by 0 bases, with 12 bases of the junction left unmatched. Source material: peripheral blood mononuclear cells. This rearrangement joins TRBV19 to TRBJ1-5; 7 bases line up with TRBD1. The receptor comes from a man in his fifties in good health. Some clones in this sample may be carry-over from other donors' samples. CDR3 nucleotides: TGTGCCAGTATCGGGTCGGGGACAGCTTATAGCAATCAGCCCCAGCATTTT. Translating gives CASIGSGTAYSNQPQHF.